This TCR beta chain stems from a study of blood T cell repertoires in COVID-19. Looking at the study overall: Whether acute or convalescent, the COVID-19 samples came from the United States, Italy and Spain.

One Seattle source followed patients from active infection through their disease course. As handled by the study authors: Estimation of nucleated cell counts was performed using reference gene primer amplification. Profiling relied on immunoSEQ multiplex PCR, and the TCRdb table lists in-frame clones only, not all of them. The V and J calls and clone size come from that table; D and trimming were worked out from the DNA. The data hold 450,000 or so clones, with about 91% observed a single time. The sequencing sample was made of peripheral blood. This TCR was sampled from a woman aged 35 to 49 with COVID-19, enrolled during active disease.

CDR3 sequence reads: CASSARNSPLHF. For the CDR3, the DNA is TGTGCCAGTAGTGCCAGGAATTCACCCCTCCACTTT. V usage is TRBV19 and J usage is TRBJ1-6; D ambiguous. CDR3 length equals 12 residues. V was cut by 5 bases and J by 7 bases, with 6 bases left in between. The V gene's germline CDR1 is LNHDA and CDR2 SQIVND (reference sequence).